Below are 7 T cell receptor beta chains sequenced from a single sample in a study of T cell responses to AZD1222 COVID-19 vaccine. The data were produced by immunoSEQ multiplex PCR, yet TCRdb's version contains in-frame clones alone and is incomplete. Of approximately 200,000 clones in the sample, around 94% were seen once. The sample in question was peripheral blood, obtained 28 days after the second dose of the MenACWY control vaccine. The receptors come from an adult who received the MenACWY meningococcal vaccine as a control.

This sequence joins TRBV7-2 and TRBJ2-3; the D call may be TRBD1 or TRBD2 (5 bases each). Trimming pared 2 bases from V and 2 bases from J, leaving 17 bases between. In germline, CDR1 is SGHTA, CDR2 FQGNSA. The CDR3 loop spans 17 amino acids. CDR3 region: CASSLTPVGVFTDTQYF. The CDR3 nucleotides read TGTGCCAGCAGCTTAACCCCCGTGGGGGTTTTCACAGATACGCAGTATTTT.

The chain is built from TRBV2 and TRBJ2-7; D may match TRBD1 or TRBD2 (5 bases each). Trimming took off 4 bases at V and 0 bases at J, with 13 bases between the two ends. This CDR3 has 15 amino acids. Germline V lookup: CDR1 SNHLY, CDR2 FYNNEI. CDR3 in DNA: TGTGCCAGCAGTGTAGGGACCGCCGTCTCCTACGAGCAGTACTTC. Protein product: CASSVGTAVSYEQYF. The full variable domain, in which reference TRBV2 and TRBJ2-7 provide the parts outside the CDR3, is EPEVTQTPSHQVTQMGQEVILRCVPISNHLYFYWYRQILGQKVEFLVSFYNNEISEKSEIFDDQFSVERPDGSNFTLKIRSTKLEDSAMYFCASSVGTAVSYEQYFGPGTRLTVT.

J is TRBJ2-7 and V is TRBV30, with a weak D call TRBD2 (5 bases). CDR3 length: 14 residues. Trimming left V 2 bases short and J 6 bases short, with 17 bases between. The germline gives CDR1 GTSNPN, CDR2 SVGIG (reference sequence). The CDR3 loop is CAWSRGPGLGEQYF. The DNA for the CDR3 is TGTGCCTGGAGTCGCGGGCCAGGTTTAGGCGAGCAGTACTTC.

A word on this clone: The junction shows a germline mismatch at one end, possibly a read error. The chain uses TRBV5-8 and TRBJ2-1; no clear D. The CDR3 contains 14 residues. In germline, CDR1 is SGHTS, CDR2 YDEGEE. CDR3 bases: TGTGCCAGCAGCTTCCAGATAATGGGCAATAAGCAGTTCTTC. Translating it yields CASSFQIMGNKQFF. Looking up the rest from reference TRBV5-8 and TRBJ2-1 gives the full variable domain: EAGVTQSPTHLIKTRGQQATLRCSPISGHTSVYWYQQALGLGLQFLLWYDEGEERNRGNFPPRFSGRQFPNYSSELNVNALELEDSALYLCASSFQIMGNKQFFGPGTRLTVL.

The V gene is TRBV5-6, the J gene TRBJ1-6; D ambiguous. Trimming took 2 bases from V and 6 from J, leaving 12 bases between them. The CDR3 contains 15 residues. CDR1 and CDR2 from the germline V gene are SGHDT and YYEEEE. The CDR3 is CASSFVPLSNSPLHF. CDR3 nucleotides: TGTGCCAGCAGCTTTGTCCCCTTATCTAATTCACCCCTCCACTTT.

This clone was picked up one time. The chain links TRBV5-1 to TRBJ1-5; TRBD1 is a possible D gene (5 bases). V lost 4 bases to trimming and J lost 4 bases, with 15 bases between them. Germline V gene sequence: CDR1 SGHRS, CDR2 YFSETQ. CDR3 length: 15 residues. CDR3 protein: CASSPLGGGNQPQHF. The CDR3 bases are TGCGCCAGCAGCCCCCTGGGCGGGGGGAATCAGCCCCAGCATTTT.

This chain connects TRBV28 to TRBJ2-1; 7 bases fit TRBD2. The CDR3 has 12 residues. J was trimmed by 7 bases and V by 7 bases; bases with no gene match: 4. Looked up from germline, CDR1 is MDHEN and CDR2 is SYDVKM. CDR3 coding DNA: TGTGCCAGCATAAGTAGCGGGAATGAGCAGTTCTTC. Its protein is CASISSGNEQFF.